The sequence of this T cell receptor (beta chain) was determined in a study of patients and donors after allogeneic stem cell transplantation. This clonotype has at least ten counts. Germline CDR1 is SEHNR and CDR2 is FQNEAQ (reference sequence). CDR3 length: 14 amino acids. Trimming stripped 4 bases from V and 8 bases from J, with 17 bases between. TCRdb recomputed calls from the RT-PCR reads with MiXCR, one row per CDR3 protein. The data contain approximately 200,000 distinct CDR3 sequences, approximately 14% of them singletons. The clonotype was recovered from a human donor who was either an allogeneic HSCT recipient or a stem cell or donor lymphocyte infusion donor (not recorded which). It is not recorded whose cells these are; they may come from a transplant donor. The gene calls are TRBV7-9 and TRBJ1-2; D perhaps matches TRBD1 (6 bases). Sequenced input: blood, either unsorted or a sorted T cell fraction (not recorded which). For the CDR3, the DNA is TGTGCCAGCAGCTCCCGAGGGACCCAGGGGGGCTACACCTTC. Protein: CASSSRGTQGGYTF.